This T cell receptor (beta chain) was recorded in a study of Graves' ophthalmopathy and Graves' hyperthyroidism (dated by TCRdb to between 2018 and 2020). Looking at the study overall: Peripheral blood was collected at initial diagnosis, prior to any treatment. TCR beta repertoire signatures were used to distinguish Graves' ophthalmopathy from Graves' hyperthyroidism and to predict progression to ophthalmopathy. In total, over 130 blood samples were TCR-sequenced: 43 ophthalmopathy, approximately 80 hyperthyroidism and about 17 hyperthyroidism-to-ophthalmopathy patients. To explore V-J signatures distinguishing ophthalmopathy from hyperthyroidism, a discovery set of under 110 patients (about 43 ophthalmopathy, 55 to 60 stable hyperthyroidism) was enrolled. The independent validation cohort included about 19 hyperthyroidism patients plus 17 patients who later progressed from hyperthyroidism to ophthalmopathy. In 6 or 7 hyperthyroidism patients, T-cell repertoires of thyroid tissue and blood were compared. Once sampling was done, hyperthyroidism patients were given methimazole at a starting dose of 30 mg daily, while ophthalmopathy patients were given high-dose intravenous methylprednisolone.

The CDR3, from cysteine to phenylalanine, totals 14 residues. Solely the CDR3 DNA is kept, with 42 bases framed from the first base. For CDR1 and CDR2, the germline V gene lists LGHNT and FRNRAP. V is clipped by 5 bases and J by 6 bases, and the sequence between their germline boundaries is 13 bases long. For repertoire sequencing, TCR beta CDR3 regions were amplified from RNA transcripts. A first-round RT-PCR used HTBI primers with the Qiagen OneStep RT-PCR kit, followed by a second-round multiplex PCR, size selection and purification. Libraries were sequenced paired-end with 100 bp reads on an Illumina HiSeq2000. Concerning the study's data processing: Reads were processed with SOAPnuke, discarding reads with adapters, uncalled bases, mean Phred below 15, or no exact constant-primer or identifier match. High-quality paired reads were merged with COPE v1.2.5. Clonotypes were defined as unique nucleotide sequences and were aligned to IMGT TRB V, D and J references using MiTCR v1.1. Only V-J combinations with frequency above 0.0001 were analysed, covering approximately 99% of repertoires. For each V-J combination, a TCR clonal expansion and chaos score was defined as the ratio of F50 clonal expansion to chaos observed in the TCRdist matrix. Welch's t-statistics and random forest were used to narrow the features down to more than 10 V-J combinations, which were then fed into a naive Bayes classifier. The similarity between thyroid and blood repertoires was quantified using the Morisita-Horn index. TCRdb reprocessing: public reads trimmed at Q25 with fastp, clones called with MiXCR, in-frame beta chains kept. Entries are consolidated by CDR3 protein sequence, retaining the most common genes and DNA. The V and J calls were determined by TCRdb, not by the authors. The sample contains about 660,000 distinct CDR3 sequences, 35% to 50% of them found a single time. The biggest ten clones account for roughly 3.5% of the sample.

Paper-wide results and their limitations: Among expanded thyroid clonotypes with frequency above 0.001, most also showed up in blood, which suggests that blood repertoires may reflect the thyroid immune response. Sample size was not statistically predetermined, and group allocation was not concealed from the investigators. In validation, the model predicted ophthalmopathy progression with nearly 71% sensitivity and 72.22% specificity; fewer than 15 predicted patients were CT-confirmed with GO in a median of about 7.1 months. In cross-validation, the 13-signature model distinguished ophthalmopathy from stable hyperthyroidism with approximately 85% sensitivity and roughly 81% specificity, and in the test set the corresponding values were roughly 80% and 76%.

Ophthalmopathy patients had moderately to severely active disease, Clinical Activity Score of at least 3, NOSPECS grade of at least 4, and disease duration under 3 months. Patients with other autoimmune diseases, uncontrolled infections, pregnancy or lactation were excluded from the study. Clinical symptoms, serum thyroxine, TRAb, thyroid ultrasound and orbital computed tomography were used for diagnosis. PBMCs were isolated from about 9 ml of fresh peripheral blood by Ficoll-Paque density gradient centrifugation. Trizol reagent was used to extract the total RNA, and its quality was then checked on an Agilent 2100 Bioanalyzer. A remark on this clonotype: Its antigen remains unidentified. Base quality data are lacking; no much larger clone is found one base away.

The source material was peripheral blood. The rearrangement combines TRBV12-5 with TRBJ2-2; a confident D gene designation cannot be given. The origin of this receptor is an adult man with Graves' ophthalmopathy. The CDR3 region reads CASGPAPISGELFF. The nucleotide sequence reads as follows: TGTGCTAGTGGTCCCGCCCCGATCTCCGGGGAGCTGTTTTTT.